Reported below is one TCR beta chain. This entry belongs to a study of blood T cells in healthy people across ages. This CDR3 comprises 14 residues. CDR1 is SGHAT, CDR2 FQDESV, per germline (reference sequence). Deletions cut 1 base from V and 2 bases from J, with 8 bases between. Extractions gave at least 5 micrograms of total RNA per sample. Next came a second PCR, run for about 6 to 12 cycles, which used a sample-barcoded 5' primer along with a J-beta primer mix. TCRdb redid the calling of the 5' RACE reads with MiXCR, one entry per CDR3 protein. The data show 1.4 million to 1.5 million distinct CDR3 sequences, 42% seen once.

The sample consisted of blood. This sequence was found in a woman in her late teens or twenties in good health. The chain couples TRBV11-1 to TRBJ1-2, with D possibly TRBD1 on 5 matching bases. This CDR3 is CASSLEGQNYGYTF. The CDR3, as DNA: TGTGCCAGCAGCTTAGAGGGGCAGAACTATGGCTACACCTTC.